Listed below are T cell receptor beta chains from one sample, sequenced in a study of shared T cell receptors in the human thymus. The data were produced by immunoSEQ multiplex PCR, yet TCRdb's version contains in-frame clones alone and is incomplete. The sample shows around 340,000 clones, approximately 95% of them seen only once. Sequenced input: thymocytes. Receptors were obtained from a human donor. CDR3s include the opening cysteine and the closing phenylalanine or tryptophan. D genes are given only for firm matches. A clone size is listed for some rows: how often the clone was seen (once, few, many), or a class if it is expanded.

clone_size: -
d_call: TRBD2
j_call: TRBJ2-7
v_call: TRBV10-2
cdr3_nt: TGCGCCAGCAGTGCTAGCGGGAGCGCCTACGAGCAGTACTTC
cdr3_aa: CASSASGSAYEQYF

clone_size: -
d_call: -
j_call: TRBJ2-6
v_call: TRBV28
cdr3_nt: TGTGCCAGCAGTTTATCTCTGGCTGGGGCCAACGTCCTGACTTTC
cdr3_aa: CASSLSLAGANVLTF

clone_size: -
d_call: -
j_call: TRBJ1-5
v_call: TRBV28
cdr3_nt: TGTGCCAGCTCTTGGGGCACTGGAGGCAATCAGCCCCAGCATTTT
cdr3_aa: CASSWGTGGNQPQHF

clone_size: -
d_call: -
j_call: TRBJ1-5
v_call: TRBV6-4
cdr3_nt: TGTGCCAGCAGTCCACTCAGGGACGGTCCGAGAGGTTCCAATCAGCCCCAGCATTTT
cdr3_aa: CASSPLRDGPRGSNQPQHF

clone_size: once
d_call: -
j_call: TRBJ2-2
v_call: TRBV7-6
cdr3_nt: TGTGCCAGCAGCTTAGACGCGGGACCTGGCGGGGAGCTGTTTTTT
cdr3_aa: CASSLDAGPGGELFF

clone_size: -
d_call: TRBD2
j_call: TRBJ2-5
v_call: TRBV7-2
cdr3_nt: TGTGCCAGCAGCTTAGGCCCGCTAGCGGGAGTGGTGGAGACCCAGTACTTC
cdr3_aa: CASSLGPLAGVVETQYF

clone_size: -
d_call: -
j_call: TRBJ2-1
v_call: TRBV15
cdr3_nt: TGTGCCACCACCAGGACGGTAAGCTCCTACAATGAGCAGTTCTTC
cdr3_aa: CATTRTVSSYNEQFF

clone_size: -
d_call: -
j_call: TRBJ2-7
v_call: TRBV5-4
cdr3_nt: TGTGCCAGCAGCTCTTATAAGGACATTCCGGGCCAGTGGCCCGAGCAGTACTTC
cdr3_aa: CASSSYKDIPGQWPEQYF

clone_size: few
d_call: TRBD1
j_call: TRBJ2-7
v_call: TRBV7-2
cdr3_nt: TGTGCCAGCAGCTTAACCGACAGGGCGGATCTGGGGGAGCAGTACTTC
cdr3_aa: CASSLTDRADLGEQYF

clone_size: -
d_call: -
j_call: TRBJ1-2
v_call: TRBV28
cdr3_nt: TGTGCCAGCAGTTTGGGGGCGGCTGGCTACACCTTC
cdr3_aa: CASSLGAAGYTF

clone_size: once
d_call: -
j_call: TRBJ1-2
v_call: TRBV19
cdr3_nt: TGTGCCAGTACCCGGGGGGGGTATGGCTACACCTTC
cdr3_aa: CASTRGGYGYTF

clone_size: -
d_call: TRBD1
j_call: TRBJ1-1
v_call: TRBV7-4
cdr3_nt: TGTGCCAGGGGGGACAGAGCGAACACTGAAGCTTTCTTT
cdr3_aa: CARGDRANTEAFF

clone_size: -
d_call: -
j_call: TRBJ1-2
v_call: TRBV10-3
cdr3_nt: TGTGCCATCAGAAAGGACGATATTAGGTGTCAAGGCTACACCTTC
cdr3_aa: CAIRKDDIRCQGYTF

clone_size: once
d_call: -
j_call: TRBJ2-7
v_call: TRBV11-2
cdr3_nt: TGTGCCAGCAGCTTAGAGGGACATAGCTACTACGAGCAGTACTTC
cdr3_aa: CASSLEGHSYYEQYF

clone_size: -
d_call: TRBD1
j_call: TRBJ1-5
v_call: TRBV27
cdr3_nt: TGTGCCAGCAGTTTTAAAGGGGGCTTACAGCCCCAGCATTTT
cdr3_aa: CASSFKGGLQPQHF

clone_size: -
d_call: -
j_call: TRBJ2-1
v_call: TRBV7-9
cdr3_nt: TGTGCCAGCAGTAAGATTCCTGCTACCTACAATGAGCAGTTCTTC
cdr3_aa: CASSKIPATYNEQFF

clone_size: -
d_call: -
j_call: TRBJ1-1
v_call: TRBV4-3
cdr3_nt: TGCGCCAGCAGCCAACTCCTAACCCGGACGGCGAACACTGAAGCTTTCTTT
cdr3_aa: CASSQLLTRTANTEAFF